These 8 T cell receptor beta chains share one sample of origin, sequenced in a study of T cell repertoires in cytomegalovirus infection. TCRdb passed the reads through MiXCR, listing each CDR3 protein once. The table includes fewer than 200,000 distinct CDR3 sequences, around 14% detected once. Material for sequencing was PBMCs. Receptors were obtained from a human donor in good health (CMV status not recorded). Some clones in this sample may be carry-over from other donors' samples.

In this sample, this clonotype turned up many times. The genes are TRBV11-1 and TRBJ1-1, with a tentative D call TRBD1 (6 bases). The germline V gene encodes CDR1 SGHAT and CDR2 FQDESV (reference sequence). This CDR3 has 12 residues. The ends were cut back, 5 bases at V and 7 bases at J, with 11 bases in the middle. This CDR3 is CASSLDRLEAFF. The CDR3 DNA sequence: TGTGCCAGCAGCCTGGACAGACTTGAAGCTTTCTTT. Based on the CDR3 plus reference TRBV11-1 and TRBJ1-1, the full variable domain is EAEVAQSPRYKITEKSQAVAFWCDPISGHATLYWYRQILGQGPELLVQFQDESVVDDSQLPKDRFSAERLKGVDSTLKIQPAELGDSAMYLCASSLDRLEAFFGQGTRLTVV.

The chain carries TRBV6-2 or TRBV6-3 and TRBJ1-1, with D perhaps TRBD1 (5 bases). The CDR3 runs 16 residues. The V gene's germline CDR1 is MNHEY and CDR2 SVGEGT. V was shortened by 2 bases and J by 3 bases, with 16 bases between the two germline ends. The CDR3 here is CASSYNPWGVDTEAFF. The CDR3 bases are TGTGCCAGCAGTTACAACCCGTGGGGCGTAGACACTGAAGCTTTCTTT.

V and J are TRBV7-4 and TRBJ1-2; D is unresolved. This CDR3 spans 12 amino acids. Germline CDR1 SGHVT, CDR2 SQSDAQ. Deletions cut 1 base from V and 8 bases from J, with 8 bases between. This chain's CDR3 is CASSLDYSGYTF. The CDR3 DNA reads as TGTGCCAGCAGCTTAGACTATAGCGGCTACACCTTC.

This clonotype came up many times. The chain links TRBV7-8 to TRBJ1-1, with D hard to call. Germline V lookup: CDR1 SGHVS, CDR2 FQNEAQ. This CDR3 is 12 amino acids long. Trimming left V 8 bases short and J 5 bases short, with 12 bases between. The CDR3 loop is CASARLITEAFF. The CDR3, as DNA: TGTGCCAGCGCCCGGTTGATTACTGAAGCTTTCTTT.

Many counts were recorded for this clonotype. The chain combines TRBV19 with TRBJ2-1, with 10 bases fitting TRBD2. V lost 3 bases to trimming and J lost 8 bases; unmatched junction nucleotides: 4. The CDR3 consists of 14 residues. Germline CDR1 reads LNHDA; CDR2 reads SQIVND (reference sequence). The CDR3 bases are TGTGCCAGTAGTATTAGCGGGGGGTGGTATGAGCAGTTCTTC. Translated: CASSISGGWYEQFF.

The chain has TRBV7-9 and TRBJ2-1, with D perhaps given as TRBD1 or TRBD2 (6 bases each). CDR1 is SEHNR and CDR2 is FQNEAQ in the germline V gene (reference sequence). The CDR3 is made up of 14 amino acids. The V end lost 3 bases, the J end lost 2 bases, and 8 bases lay between the germline ends. This chain's CDR3 is CASSFRGPYNEQFF. CDR3 DNA sequence: TGTGCCAGCAGCTTTCGGGGGCCCTACAATGAGCAGTTCTTC.

The sample holds many counts of this clonotype. V is TRBV7-2 and J is TRBJ2-5; a possible D gene is TRBD2 (5 bases). Per the germline V gene, CDR1 is SGHTA and CDR2 is FQGNSA. Trimming stripped 5 bases from V and 1 base from J, with 17 bases between. CDR3 length: 16 amino acids. CDR3 in DNA: TGTGCCAGCAGCCCTCCGACGGGGAGCCTCCAAGAGACCCAGTACTTC. It encodes CASSPPTGSLQETQYF.

This clonotype has ten or more counts. The rearrangement uses TRBV7-9 and TRBJ2-3; 7 bases are shared with TRBD2. Germline CDR1 reads SEHNR; CDR2 reads FQNEAQ (reference sequence). Trimming took 4 bases from V and 3 from J; bases not matched to a gene: 7. The CDR3 has 15 residues. DNA for the CDR3: TGTGCCAGCAGCTCCTCACCCGGGGGGACAGATACGCAGTATTTT. This translates into CASSSSPGGTDTQYF.